The present T cell receptor (beta chain) was sequenced within a study of CD8 T cells in cerebrospinal fluid in Alzheimer's disease. No participant had an acute infectious disease, and all were physically fit. From the 10x single-cell sequencing reads, TCRdb lists one entry per CDR3 protein and no DNA. The table for this sample gives approximately 1,000 distinct CDR3 sequences. The germline V gene encodes CDR1 SGHAT and CDR2 FQNNGV. This CDR3 has 13 residues. This clonotype is identified as large from frequency. This sequence was found in a human donor in good health. Material for sequencing was cerebrospinal fluid. The rearrangement uses TRBV11-2 and TRBJ2-5; the TCRdb D gene call, TRBD1, has no DNA to confirm it. The chain's CDR3 is CASSPGTGITQYF.